This TCR beta chain was recovered during a study of blood T cell repertoires in COVID-19. Across the study: Collection of acute and convalescent COVID-19 samples took place in the United States, Italy and Spain. T cells, B-cell-depleted T cells, or PBMCs supplied cDNA or gDNA.

CDR1 is MGHDK, CDR2 SYGVNS, per germline. Deletions cut 5 bases from V and 7 bases from J, with 14 bases between. The CDR3 has 14 amino acids. The authors' processing: Estimates of nucleated cell counts were drawn from the amplification of reference gene primers. TCRdb keeps only in-frame clones here, not all; method: immunoSEQ multiplex PCR. V, J and clone size were drawn from that table, and D and trimming were deduced from the DNA. The sample contains 200,000 to 250,000 clones, roughly 87% of which appear only once. The chain is built from TRBV25-1 and TRBJ1-4; D call uncertain. Input material: PBMCs or T cells enriched from blood (not recorded which). This receptor was identified in a man aged 18 to 35 with acute COVID-19. CDR3 residues: CASSSPLDIEKLFF. The CDR3 DNA reads as TGTGCCAGCAGTTCCCCTCTCGACATTGAAAAACTGTTTTTT.